These 17 T cell receptor beta chains originate from one sample sequenced in a study of T-cell reconstitution after alpha-beta-depleted transplantation in children. Library preparation (for TCRbeta) was performed with unique molecular identifiers. TCRdb re-analysed the PCR reads in MiXCR, keeping a single row per CDR3 protein. The sample shows approximately 390,000 distinct CDR3 sequences, 9.5% to 13% of them seen only once. The sequencing here drew on PBMCs from the stem cell graft donor, taken from the stem cell graft. These receptors came from a human donor who donated a stem cell graft to a child with acute myeloid leukemia.

This clonotype was observed at least ten times. J is TRBJ2-3 and V is TRBV29-1; the D gene is possibly TRBD2 (5 bases). The CDR3 contains 14 residues. The V and J ends lost 1 base and 3 bases respectively, with 11 bases between them. Germline V gene sequence: CDR1 SQVTM, CDR2 ANQGSEA. The DNA of the CDR3 is TGCAGCGTTGAAGGATGGACGGGGACAGATACGCAGTATTTT. Translating gives CSVEGWTGTDTQYF.

This clonotype was counted between two and nine times. This chain uses TRBV28 with TRBJ1-4; D is unclear. This CDR3 is 15 amino acids long. Per germline, CDR1 MDHEN and CDR2 SYDVKM. Trimming shortened V by 5 bases and J by 4 bases, and 14 bases separated the two germline ends. CDR3 loop: CASSPTGRINEKLFF. The DNA for the CDR3 is TGTGCCAGCAGTCCCACCGGACGAATTAATGAAAAACTGTTTTTT. The entire variable domain, with the rest obtained from reference TRBV28 and TRBJ1-4, is as follows: DVKVTQSSRYLVKRTGEKVFLECVQDMDHENMFWYRQDPGLGLRLIYFSYDVKMKEKGDIPEGYSVSREKKERFSLILESASTNQTSMYLCASSPTGRINEKLFFGSGTQLSVL.

This clonotype has at least ten counts. The J gene is TRBJ2-7, the V gene TRBV6-2 or TRBV6-3; 11 bases align to TRBD2. V lost 7 bases and J lost 0; bases outside the gene matches: 2. Germline values: CDR1 MNHEY, CDR2 SVGEGT. The CDR3 contains 14 residues. The CDR3 here is CASTSGRSSYEQYF. CDR3 in DNA: TGTGCCAGCACTAGCGGGAGGAGCTCCTACGAGCAGTACTTC.

The table lists this clonotype with a few counts. The genes are TRBV5-6 and TRBJ1-1; D is perhaps TRBD1 (6 bases). The CDR3 is 15 amino acids. V was clipped by 4 bases and J by 0 bases, with 13 bases between them. Germline CDR1 reads SGHDT; CDR2 reads YYEEEE. The CDR3 region is CASSRMNRVNTEAFF. CDR3 nucleotide sequence: TGTGCCAGCAGCCGGATGAACAGGGTGAACACTGAAGCTTTCTTT.

This clonotype was detected ten times or more. J is TRBJ2-7 and V is TRBV20-1; D remains ambiguous. Trimming removed 3 bases at V and 1 base at J, with 13 bases between. The CDR3 sequence is 14 residues long. Germline loops: CDR1 DFQATT, CDR2 SNEGSKA (reference sequence). CDR3: CSASRITLSYEQYF. CDR3 coding DNA: TGCAGTGCTAGTAGGATTACTCTTTCCTACGAGCAGTACTTC.

This clonotype was seen only a few times. The chain is built from TRBV20-1 and TRBJ1-1, with D possibly TRBD1 on 6 matching bases. The CDR3 has 15 residues. V was cut by 0 bases and J by 3 bases, with 14 bases left in between. Germline CDR1 and CDR2: DFQATT and SNEGSKA (reference sequence). The CDR3 DNA reads as TGCAGTGCTAGAGATCTTACGGGGGCCGACACTGAAGCTTTCTTT. Protein: CSARDLTGADTEAFF.

This clonotype was seen only a few times. The CDR3, as DNA: TGTGCCAGCAGCAACAGACTGGGCCAAGAGACCCAGTACTTC. Translation: CASSNRLGQETQYF. V gene TRBV11-2 combines with J gene TRBJ2-5; D gene unclear. Trimming stripped 5 bases from V and 1 base from J, with 11 bases between. The CDR3 is 14 amino acids. CDR1 is SGHAT, CDR2 FQNNGV, per germline.

Many counts were recorded for this clonotype. This chain connects TRBV5-6 to TRBJ2-3, with 13 bases lining up with TRBD2. The CDR3 has 20 residues. Germline assignment: CDR1 SGHDT and CDR2 YYEEEE. V lost 3 bases and J lost 2; bases outside the gene matches: 15. CDR3 residues: CASSSTGTSGAPTYTDTQYF. As DNA, the CDR3 is TGTGCCAGCAGCTCCACCGGGACTAGCGGGGCACCTACCTACACAGATACGCAGTATTTT. Combining the CDR3 with reference TRBV5-6 and TRBJ2-3 gives the whole variable domain DAGVTQSPTHLIKTRGQQVTLRCSPKSGHDTVSWYQQALGQGPQFIFQYYEEEERQRGNFPDRFSGHQFPNYSSELNVNALLLGDSALYLCASSSTGTSGAPTYTDTQYFGPGTRLTVL.

This clonotype has just a few counts. V usage is TRBV5-1 and J usage is TRBJ2-5; 9 bases line up with TRBD1. Germline CDR1 reads SGHRS; CDR2 reads YFSETQ. The CDR3 loop spans 16 amino acids. Trimming took 0 bases from V and 5 from J; bases not matched to a gene: 8. The chain's CDR3 is CASSLGPTGGGETQYF. CDR3 coding DNA: TGCGCCAGCAGCTTGGGCCCGACAGGGGGAGGCGAGACCCAGTACTTC.

Notes on this clonotype: The junction departs from germline at one end; a sequencing error may be responsible. This chain's CDR3 is CASSFGTSGNFF. Here the CDR3 DNA reads TGTGCCAGCAGTTTCGGGACTAGCGGGAACTTCTTC. The chain is built from TRBV12-3 or TRBV12-4 and TRBJ2-7; TRBD2 agrees at 13 bases. The CDR3 loop spans 12 amino acids.

This chain connects TRBV2 to TRBJ1-3; D is undetermined. Germline CDR1 and CDR2: SNHLY and FYNNEI. V was clipped by 6 bases and J by 4 bases, with 13 bases between them. The CDR3 is made up of 14 amino acids. The CDR3 sequence: CASSGSWAGNTIYF. Written as DNA, the CDR3 is TGTGCCAGCAGCGGATCATGGGCCGGAAACACCATATATTTT.

There are a few counts of this clonotype. V usage is TRBV18 and J usage is TRBJ2-5; D perhaps matches TRBD2 (6 bases). Germline CDR1 is KGHSH and CDR2 is LQKENI. The V and J ends lost 3 bases and 4 bases respectively, with 12 bases between them. CDR3 length equals 14 residues. The CDR3 is CASSPSGTRETQYF. CDR3 sequence (DNA): TGTGCCAGCTCACCTTCAGGGACTCGAGAGACCCAGTACTTC. The full variable domain, rest sourced from reference TRBV18 and TRBJ2-5, is NAGVMQNPRHLVRRRGQEARLRCSPMKGHSHVYWYRQLPEEGLKFMVYLQKENIIDESGMPKERFSAEFPKEGPSILRIQQVVRGDSAAYFCASSPSGTRETQYFGPGTRLLVL.

The gene calls are TRBV7-2 and TRBJ2-3; 11 bases agree with TRBD2. V lost 5 bases, J lost 3 bases, and 7 bases stayed unmatched. This CDR3 is 16 amino acids long. Germline V CDR1 and CDR2: SGHTA, FQGNSA. The CDR3 nucleotides are TGTGCCAGCAGCCTGTCTAGCGGGGGGAGGACAGATACGCAGTATTTT. Translated, it gives CASSLSSGGRTDTQYF.

V is TRBV20-1 and J is TRBJ2-3; the match to TRBD2 covers 9 bases. V gave up 5 bases and J gave up 5 bases; unmatched junction bases: 14. Germline V gives CDR1 DFQATT, CDR2 SNEGSKA (reference sequence). This CDR3 comprises 16 residues. The CDR3 DNA is TGCAGTGCTGACTTCCAGCGGGGGGCCCCCAGAGATACGCAGTATTTT. It is translated as CSADFQRGAPRDTQYF.

The CDR3 sequence: CASSPPGKRETQYF. The CDR3 DNA reads as TGTGCCAGCTCACCACCGGGCAAAAGAGAGACCCAGTACTTC. J is TRBJ2-5 and V is TRBV18, with unresolved D. The CDR3 length is 14 residues. V lost 0 bases, J lost 4 bases, and 9 bases lay in between. Germline loops: CDR1 KGHSH, CDR2 LQKENI.

The chain combines TRBV6-1 with TRBJ2-1; 11 nucleotides line up with TRBD2. The CDR3 spans 17 residues. From germline, CDR1 is MNHNS and CDR2 SASEGT. Unmatched junction bases numbered 17, after V lost 9 bases and J lost 7 bases. The CDR3 is CASKDLSSGGAWNEQFF. The CDR3 DNA is TGTGCCAGTAAAGACCTTAGTAGCGGGGGGGCTTGGAATGAGCAGTTCTTC.

This clonotype was detected only a few times. This chain uses TRBV2 with TRBJ2-7; no reliable D call. CDR1 is SNHLY, CDR2 FYNNEI, per germline. This CDR3 has 15 amino acids. The ends were cut back, 0 bases at V and 0 bases at J, with 9 bases in the middle. CDR3 in amino acids: CASSEAYWTSYEQYV. The CDR3 nucleotides read TGTGCCAGCAGTGAAGCGTACTGGACCTCCTACGAGCAGTACGTC.